This T cell receptor beta chain emerged from a study of control samples from healthy donors and cancer patients. The assay was immunoSEQ multiplex PCR, and TCRdb's table has in-frame clones only and misses some. The table has 40,000 to 50,000 clones, 94% seen once. The sample was blood. The sequence was collected from a man aged 60-69 years in good health.

In DNA, the CDR3 is TGCGCCAGCAGCTTGGTGGCGGGTTCGGATACGCAGTATTTT. This encodes CASSLVAGSDTQYF. This chain connects TRBV5-1 to TRBJ2-3, with D perhaps TRBD2 (5 bases). CDR1 is SGHRS, CDR2 YFSETQ, per germline. Trimming took off 0 bases at V and 6 bases at J, with 11 bases between the two ends. The CDR3 has 14 amino acids. The full variable domain, in which reference TRBV5-1 and TRBJ2-3 provide the parts outside the CDR3, is KAGVTQTPRYLIKTRGQQVTLSCSPISGHRSVSWYQQTPGQGLQFLFEYFSETQRNKGNFPGRFSGRQFSNSRSEMNVSTLELGDSALYLCASSLVAGSDTQYFGPGTRLTVL.